This T cell receptor delta chain was obtained from a study of γδ T cells in repeated Plasmodium falciparum infection. TCRdb processed the multiplex PCR reads again with the CATT caller. This repertoire shows 90,000 or so delta-chain clones, approximately 0.92% found once; its top ten account for approximately 9.6%. Bulk repertoires came from Vgamma9/Vdelta2+ or Vdelta2-negative gammadelta T cells flow-sorted from PBMC. In its sample, this clone was seen many times. The protein held in TCRdb is that of a much larger clone and does not match this DNA's translation at residue 6, likely because of a read error; the protein shown is translated from the DNA. Additional DNA sequences in this sample encode the identical CDR3. Trimming stripped 3 bases from V and 4 bases from J, with 26 bases between. CDR1 and CDR2 (germline): GEAIGNYY, EKD. The CDR3 extends over 18 amino acids.

V is TRDV2 and J is TRDJ1, with D perhaps TRDD2 or TRDD3 (6 bases each). Sequenced material: gamma-delta T cells from blood. The source is a pool of human donors (malaria-infected and uninfected, not separated). In DNA, the CDR3 is TGTGCCTGTGACCAAACGGCCTTCCCGGGGGACGGGAGCGATAAACTCATCTTT. Translated: CACDQTAFPGDGSDKLIF.